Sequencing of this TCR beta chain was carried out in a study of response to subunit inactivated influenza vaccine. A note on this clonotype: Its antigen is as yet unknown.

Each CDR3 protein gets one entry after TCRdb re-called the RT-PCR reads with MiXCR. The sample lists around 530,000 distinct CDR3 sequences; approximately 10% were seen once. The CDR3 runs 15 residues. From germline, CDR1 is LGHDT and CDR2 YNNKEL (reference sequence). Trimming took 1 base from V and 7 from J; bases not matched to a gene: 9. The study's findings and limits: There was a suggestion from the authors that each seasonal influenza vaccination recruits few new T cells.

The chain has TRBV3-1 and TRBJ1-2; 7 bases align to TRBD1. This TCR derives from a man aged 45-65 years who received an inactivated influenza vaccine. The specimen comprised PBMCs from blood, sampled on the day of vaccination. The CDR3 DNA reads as TGTGCCAGCAGCCAAGCCCCTGAGGGGGCCGGTGGCTACACCTTC. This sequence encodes CASSQAPEGAGGYTF.